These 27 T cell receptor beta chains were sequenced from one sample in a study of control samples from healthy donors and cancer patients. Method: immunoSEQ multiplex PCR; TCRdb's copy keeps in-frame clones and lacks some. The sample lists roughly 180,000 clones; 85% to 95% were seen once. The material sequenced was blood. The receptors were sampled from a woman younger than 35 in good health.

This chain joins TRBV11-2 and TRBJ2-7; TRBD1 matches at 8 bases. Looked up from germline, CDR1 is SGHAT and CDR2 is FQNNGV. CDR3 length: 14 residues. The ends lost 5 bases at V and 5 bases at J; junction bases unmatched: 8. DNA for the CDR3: TGTGCCAGCAGCACAGGGGGTAGCTGGGACGAGCAGTACTTC. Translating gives CASSTGGSWDEQYF.

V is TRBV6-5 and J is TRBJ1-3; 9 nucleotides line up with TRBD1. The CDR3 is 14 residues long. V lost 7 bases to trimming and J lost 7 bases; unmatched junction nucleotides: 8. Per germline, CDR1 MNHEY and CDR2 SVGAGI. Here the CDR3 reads CASITQGARNTIYF. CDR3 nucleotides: TGTGCCAGCATCACACAGGGGGCGAGGAACACCATATATTTT.

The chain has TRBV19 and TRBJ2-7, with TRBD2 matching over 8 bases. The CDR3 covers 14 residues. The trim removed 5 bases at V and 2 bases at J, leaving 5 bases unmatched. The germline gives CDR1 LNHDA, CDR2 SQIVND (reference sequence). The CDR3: CASSPFSGAYEQYF. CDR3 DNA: TGTGCCAGTAGTCCGTTTAGCGGGGCCTACGAGCAGTACTTC.

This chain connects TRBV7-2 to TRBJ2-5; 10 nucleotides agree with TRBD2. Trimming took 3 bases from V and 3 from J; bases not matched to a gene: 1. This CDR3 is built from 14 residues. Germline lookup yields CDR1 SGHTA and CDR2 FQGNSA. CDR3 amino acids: CASSFLAGEETQYF. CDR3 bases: TGTGCCAGCAGCTTCCTAGCGGGGGAAGAGACCCAGTACTTC.

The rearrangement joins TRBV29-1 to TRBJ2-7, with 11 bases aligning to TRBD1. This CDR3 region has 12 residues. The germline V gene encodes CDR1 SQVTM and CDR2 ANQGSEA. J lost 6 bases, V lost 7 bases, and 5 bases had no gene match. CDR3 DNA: TGCAGCGGTGGACAGGGGGCGCGCGAGCAGTACTTC. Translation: CSGGQGAREQYF.

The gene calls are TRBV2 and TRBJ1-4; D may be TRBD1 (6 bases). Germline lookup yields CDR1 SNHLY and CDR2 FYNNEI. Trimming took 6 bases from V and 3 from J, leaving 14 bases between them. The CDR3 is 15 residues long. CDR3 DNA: TGTGCCAGCAGCCCTAACAGGGTGGCTAATGAAAAACTGTTTTTT. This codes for CASSPNRVANEKLFF.

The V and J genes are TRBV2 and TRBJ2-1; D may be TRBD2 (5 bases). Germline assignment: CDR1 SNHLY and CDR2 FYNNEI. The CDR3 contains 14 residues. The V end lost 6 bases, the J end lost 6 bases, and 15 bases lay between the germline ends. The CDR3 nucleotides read TGTGCCAGCAGGGTAATCCTGCGGGCCAATGAGCAGTTCTTC. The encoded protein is CASRVILRANEQFF.

The CDR3 DNA sequence: TGTGCCAGCAGTTACCCGAGTCCCAGCTCTGGAAACACCATATATTTT. This sequence encodes CASSYPSPSSGNTIYF. The chain combines TRBV6-2 or TRBV6-3 with TRBJ1-3; no definite D call. The ends were cut back, 2 bases at V and 0 bases at J, with 11 bases in the middle. This CDR3 spans 16 amino acids. CDR1 is MNHEY and CDR2 is SVGEGT in the germline V gene.

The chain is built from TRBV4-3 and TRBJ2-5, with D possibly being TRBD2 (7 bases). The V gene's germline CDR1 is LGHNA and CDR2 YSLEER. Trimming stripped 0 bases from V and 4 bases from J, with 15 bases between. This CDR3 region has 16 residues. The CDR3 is CASSQDNAGARETQYF. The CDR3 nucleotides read TGCGCCAGCAGCCAAGATAATGCGGGGGCGAGAGAGACCCAGTACTTC.

CDR3 nucleotide sequence: TGTGCCAGCAGCTTGTATACTGCGCGCGAGACCCAGTACTTC. Encoded protein: CASSLYTARETQYF. The rearrangement links TRBV5-4 to TRBJ2-5; no definite D call. CDR3 size: 14 residues. Trimming removed 1 base from V and 5 bases from J, with 12 bases in between. Germline CDR1 reads SGHNT; CDR2 reads YYREEE (reference sequence). The entire variable domain, with the rest obtained from reference TRBV5-4 and TRBJ2-5, is as follows: ETGVTQSPTHLIKTRGQQVTLRCSSQSGHNTVSWYQQALGQGPQFIFQYYREEENGRGNFPPRFSGLQFPNYSSELNVNALELDDSALYLCASSLYTARETQYFGPGTRLLVL.

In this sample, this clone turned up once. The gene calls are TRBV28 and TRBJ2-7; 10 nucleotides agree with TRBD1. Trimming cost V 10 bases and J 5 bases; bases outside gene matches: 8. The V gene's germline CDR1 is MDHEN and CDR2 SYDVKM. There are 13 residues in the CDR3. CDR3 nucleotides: TGTGCCATCCCGGGACAGGGGTCCCACGAGCAGTACTTC. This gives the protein CAIPGQGSHEQYF.

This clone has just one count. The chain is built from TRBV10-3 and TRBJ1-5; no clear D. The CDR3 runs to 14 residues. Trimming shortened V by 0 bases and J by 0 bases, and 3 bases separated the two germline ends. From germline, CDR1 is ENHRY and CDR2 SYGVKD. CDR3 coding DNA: TGTGCCATCAGTGAGTCGTATAGCAATCAGCCCCAGCATTTT. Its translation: CAISESYSNQPQHF.

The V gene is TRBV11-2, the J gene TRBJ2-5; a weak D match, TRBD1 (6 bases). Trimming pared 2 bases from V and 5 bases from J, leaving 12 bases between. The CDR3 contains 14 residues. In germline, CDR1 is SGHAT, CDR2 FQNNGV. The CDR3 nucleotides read TGTGCCAGCAGCTTAAAGAGGCAGGGGGAGACCCAGTACTTC. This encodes CASSLKRQGETQYF.

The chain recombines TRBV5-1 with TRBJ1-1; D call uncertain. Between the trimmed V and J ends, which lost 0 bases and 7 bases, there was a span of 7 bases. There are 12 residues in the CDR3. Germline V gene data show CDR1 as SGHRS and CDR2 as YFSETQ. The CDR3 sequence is CASSLERGEAFF. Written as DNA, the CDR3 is TGCGCCAGCAGCTTGGAACGGGGTGAAGCTTTCTTT. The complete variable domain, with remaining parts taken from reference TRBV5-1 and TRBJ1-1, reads KAGVTQTPRYLIKTRGQQVTLSCSPISGHRSVSWYQQTPGQGLQFLFEYFSETQRNKGNFPGRFSGRQFSNSRSEMNVSTLELGDSALYLCASSLERGEAFFGQGTRLTVV.

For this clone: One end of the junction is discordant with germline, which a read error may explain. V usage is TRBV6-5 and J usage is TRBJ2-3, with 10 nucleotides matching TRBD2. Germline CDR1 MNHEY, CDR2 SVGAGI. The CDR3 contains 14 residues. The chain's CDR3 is CVSSSTSGTDTQYF. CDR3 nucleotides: TGTGTCAGCAGCTCGACTAGCGGGACAGATACGCAGTATTTT.

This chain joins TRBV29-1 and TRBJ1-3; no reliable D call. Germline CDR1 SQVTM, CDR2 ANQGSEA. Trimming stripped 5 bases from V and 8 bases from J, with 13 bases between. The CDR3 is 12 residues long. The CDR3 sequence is CSVLHSRDTIYF. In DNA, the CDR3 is TGCAGCGTTCTGCACTCCCGGGACACCATATATTTT.

The DNA for the CDR3 is TGTGCCAGCAGTTATTCGGGGAGGTATGGCTACACCTTC. Its protein is CASSYSGRYGYTF. The V gene is TRBV6-5, the J gene TRBJ1-2; D is unresolved. Per germline, CDR1 MNHEY and CDR2 SVGAGI. V was shortened by 3 bases and J by 5 bases, with 10 bases between the two germline ends. This CDR3 spans 13 amino acids.

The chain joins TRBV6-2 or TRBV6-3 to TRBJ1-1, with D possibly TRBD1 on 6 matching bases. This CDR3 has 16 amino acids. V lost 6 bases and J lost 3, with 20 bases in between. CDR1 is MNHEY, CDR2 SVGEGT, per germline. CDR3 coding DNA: TGTGCCAGCAGCTTCCCACAGGGTAGGAAAGACACTGAAGCTTTCTTT. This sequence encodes CASSFPQGRKDTEAFF.

The CDR3 DNA follows: TGTGCCAGCAGTCGAGGACAGGGAGTCAATCAGCCCCAGCATTTT. Its protein product is CASSRGQGVNQPQHF. The chain joins TRBV28 to TRBJ1-5; 8 bases are shared with TRBD1. The CDR3 length is 15 residues. Germline CDR1 and CDR2: MDHEN and SYDVKM. Trimming removed 5 bases from V and 3 bases from J; junction bases left unmatched: 6.

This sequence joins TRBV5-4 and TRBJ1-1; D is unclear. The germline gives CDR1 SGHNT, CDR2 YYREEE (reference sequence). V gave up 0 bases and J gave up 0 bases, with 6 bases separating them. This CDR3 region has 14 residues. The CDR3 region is CASSLEQMNTEAFF. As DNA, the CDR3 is TGTGCCAGCAGCTTGGAGCAGATGAACACTGAAGCTTTCTTT.

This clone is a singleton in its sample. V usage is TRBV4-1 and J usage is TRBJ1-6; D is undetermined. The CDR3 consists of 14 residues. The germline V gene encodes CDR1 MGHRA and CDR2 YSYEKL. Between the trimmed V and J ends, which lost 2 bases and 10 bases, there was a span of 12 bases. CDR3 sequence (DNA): TGCGCCAGCAGCCAACCTCCCGGACGGTCACCCCTCCACTTT. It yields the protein CASSQPPGRSPLHF.

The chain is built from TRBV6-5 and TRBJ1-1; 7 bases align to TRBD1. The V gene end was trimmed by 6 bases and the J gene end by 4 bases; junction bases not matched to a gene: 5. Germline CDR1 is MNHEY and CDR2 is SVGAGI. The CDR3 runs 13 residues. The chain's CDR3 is CASRGQFFTEAFF. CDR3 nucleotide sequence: TGTGCCAGCAGGGGACAGTTCTTCACTGAAGCTTTCTTT.

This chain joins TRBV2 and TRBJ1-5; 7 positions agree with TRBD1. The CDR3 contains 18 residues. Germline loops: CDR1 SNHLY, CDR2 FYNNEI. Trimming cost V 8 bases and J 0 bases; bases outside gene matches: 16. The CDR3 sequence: CASGVGMDRTYSNQPQHF. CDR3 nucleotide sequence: TGTGCCAGCGGGGTGGGAATGGACAGGACTTATAGCAATCAGCCCCAGCATTTT.

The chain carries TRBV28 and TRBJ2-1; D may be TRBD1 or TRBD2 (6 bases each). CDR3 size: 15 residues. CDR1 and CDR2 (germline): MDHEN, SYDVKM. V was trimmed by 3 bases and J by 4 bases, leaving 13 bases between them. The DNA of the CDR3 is TGTGCCAGCAGTTTCCCGGGGGCGCGGTACAATGAGCAGTTCTTC. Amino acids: CASSFPGARYNEQFF.

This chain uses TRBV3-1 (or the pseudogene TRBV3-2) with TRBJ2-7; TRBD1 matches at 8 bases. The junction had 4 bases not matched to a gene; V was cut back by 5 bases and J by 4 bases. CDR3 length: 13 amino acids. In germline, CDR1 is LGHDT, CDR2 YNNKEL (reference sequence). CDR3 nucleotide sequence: TGTGCCAGCAGCAGGACAGGGCCGTACGAGCAGTACTTC. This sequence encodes CASSRTGPYEQYF.

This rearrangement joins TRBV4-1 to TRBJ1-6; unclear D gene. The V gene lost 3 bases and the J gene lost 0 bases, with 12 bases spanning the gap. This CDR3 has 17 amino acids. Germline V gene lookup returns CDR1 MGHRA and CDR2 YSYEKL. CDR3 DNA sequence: TGCGCCAGCAGCCAGGCAACAGATAGCTCCTATAATTCACCCCTCCACTTT. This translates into CASSQATDSSYNSPLHF.

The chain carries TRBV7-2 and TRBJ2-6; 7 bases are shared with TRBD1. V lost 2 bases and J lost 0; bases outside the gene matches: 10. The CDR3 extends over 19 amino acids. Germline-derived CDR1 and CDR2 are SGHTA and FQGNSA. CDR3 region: CASSLLLLRDSSGANVLTF. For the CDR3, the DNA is TGTGCCAGCAGCTTACTGCTCCTTCGGGACAGCTCTGGGGCCAACGTCCTGACTTTC.